The 29 T cell receptor beta chains below were found in one sample sequenced in a study of vaccination effects on CD4 cells after COVID-19. Sequencing followed a ViraFEST assay step that expanded antigen-specific CD4+ T cells with viral peptide pools. The culture ran for roughly ten days, and then CD4+ T cells were isolated. Previously uninfected by SARS-CoV-2, the vaccine recipients also showed negative nucleocapsid antibodies. Antigen specificity for these receptors is unknown. TCRdb's table, derived via immunoSEQ multiplex PCR, lists solely in-frame clones and lacks some. Among tens of thousands of clones listed, 60% to 80% were seen once. The sample in question was CD4+ T cells from PBMCs cultured with HCoV-OC43 spike peptides, obtained before COVID-19 vaccination. As for subset: HCoV-OC43 spike overlapping peptide pool stimulation. All receptors derive from a human donor who received a COVID-19 vaccine.

The CDR3 sequence: CASSSTGGGYGYTF. CDR3 in DNA: TGTGCCAGCAGCTCGACAGGGGGCGGCTATGGCTACACCTTC. The genes are TRBV5-4 and TRBJ1-2; 10 nucleotides align to TRBD1. The CDR3 totals 14 residues. The junction had 3 bases not matched to a gene; V was cut back by 3 bases and J by 4 bases. Germline CDR1 is SGHNT and CDR2 is YYREEE (reference sequence). Full variable domain (remainder filled in from reference TRBV5-4 and TRBJ1-2): ETGVTQSPTHLIKTRGQQVTLRCSSQSGHNTVSWYQQALGQGPQFIFQYYREEENGRGNFPPRFSGLQFPNYSSELNVNALELDDSALYLCASSSTGGGYGYTFGSGTRLTVV.

In this sample, this clone turned up a few times. This rearrangement joins TRBV5-4 to TRBJ1-2; TRBD1 aligns across 9 bases. With V trimmed by 4 bases and J by 4 bases, 5 bases remained unmatched. Germline-derived CDR1 and CDR2 are SGHNT and YYREEE (reference sequence). The CDR3 sequence is 14 residues long. The CDR3 here is CASSPRQGGYGYTF. The CDR3 DNA reads TGTGCCAGCAGCCCGAGACAGGGGGGCTATGGCTACACCTTC.

J is TRBJ2-1 and V is TRBV7-8, with D possibly matching TRBD1 (5 bases). CDR3 length equals 13 residues. Germline V gene sequence: CDR1 SGHVS, CDR2 FQNEAQ. Trimming pared 1 base from V and 8 bases from J, leaving 9 bases between. CDR3 nucleotides: TGTGCCAGCAGCTTAGGAAGGGGCTATGAGCAGTTCTTC. This codes for CASSLGRGYEQFF.

The gene calls are TRBV5-1 and TRBJ1-2; no firm D call. The CDR3 runs 14 residues. CDR1 and CDR2 from the germline V gene are SGHRS and YFSETQ. V gave up 0 bases and J gave up 5 bases, with 11 bases separating them. In DNA form, the CDR3 reads TGCGCCAGCAGCTTGGGGGATTTATATTATGGCTACACCTTC. Protein: CASSLGDLYYGYTF.

This chain connects TRBV5-1 to TRBJ2-5; 11 nucleotides match TRBD1. J gave up 5 bases and V 4 bases, and 4 bases lay outside the gene matches. This CDR3 comprises 14 residues. The germline V gene has CDR1 SGHRS and CDR2 YFSETQ. The CDR3 loop is CASSLGQGVETQYF. The CDR3, as DNA: TGCGCCAGCAGCCTGGGACAGGGGGTTGAGACCCAGTACTTC.

This chain links TRBV7-3 with TRBJ2-2, with D possibly being TRBD2 (7 bases). Trimming shortened V by 5 bases and J by 0 bases, and 16 bases separated the two germline ends. Germline V gives CDR1 SGHTA, CDR2 FQGTGA. The CDR3 runs 17 residues. The CDR3 sequence is CASSDLRGASNTGELFF. DNA of the CDR3: TGTGCCAGCAGCGATCTCCGGGGGGCCTCGAACACCGGGGAGCTGTTTTTT.

The chain combines TRBV2 with TRBJ2-5; D is ambiguous. V lost 7 bases and J 0 bases, leaving 6 bases between the germline ends. Germline V gene sequence: CDR1 SNHLY, CDR2 FYNNEI. This CDR3 is built from 12 residues. The CDR3 here is CASNRDQETQYF. The CDR3 region has the DNA TGTGCCAGCAATCGGGACCAAGAGACCCAGTACTTC.

This chain connects TRBV24-1 to TRBJ2-3; a possible D gene is TRBD1 (5 bases). The germline gives CDR1 KGHDR, CDR2 SFDVKD. V was clipped by 2 bases and J by 1 base, with 15 bases between them. The CDR3 contains 17 residues. This chain's CDR3 is CATSDWIREGGTDTQYF. The CDR3, as DNA: TGTGCCACCAGTGATTGGATCAGGGAAGGGGGCACAGATACGCAGTATTTT.

The chain combines TRBV6-5 with TRBJ2-7, with TRBD1 matching 11 bases. Germline CDR1 MNHEY, CDR2 SVGAGI. CDR3 size: 15 residues. With 6 bases clipped from V and 5 bases from J, the junction kept 9 bases outside the gene matches. The CDR3 sequence is CASRARTGGNHEQYV. DNA for the CDR3: TGTGCCAGCAGAGCCCGGACAGGGGGCAATCACGAGCAGTACGTC.

V and J are TRBV4-3 and TRBJ1-1; the D is unclear. The V gene lost 2 bases and the J gene lost 5 bases, with 9 bases spanning the gap. The CDR3 runs to 13 residues. Germline loops: CDR1 LGHNA, CDR2 YSLEER. The CDR3 sequence: CASSQKGGTEAFF. The DNA of the CDR3 is TGCGCCAGCAGCCAAAAGGGCGGGACTGAAGCTTTCTTT.

The rearrangement links TRBV6-2 or TRBV6-3 to TRBJ1-1; perhaps TRBD1 as D (5 bases). Trimming took off 5 bases at V and 4 bases at J, with 14 bases between the two ends. CDR1 is MNHEY, CDR2 SVGEGT, per germline. The CDR3 loop spans 14 amino acids. CDR3 sequence reads: CASSRGGTATEAFF. The CDR3 DNA sequence: TGTGCCAGCAGTAGAGGAGGGACTGCCACTGAAGCTTTCTTT.

The chain links TRBV6-5 to TRBJ2-7; 7 bases fit TRBD1. Germline CDR1 MNHEY, CDR2 SVGAGI. The CDR3 spans 16 residues. Trimming at V came to 0 bases and at J to 3 bases, leaving 8 bases not matched to a gene. The DNA for the CDR3 is TGTGCCAGCAGTTACTCGATGGGGACAGCCGACTACGAGCAGTACGTC. It translates to CASSYSMGTADYEQYV.

The V gene is TRBV2, the J gene TRBJ2-2, with 9 bases that match TRBD1. CDR3 size: 14 residues. The germline CDR1 and CDR2 sequences are SNHLY and FYNNEI. The ends lost 6 bases at V and 6 bases at J; junction bases unmatched: 5. The CDR3 loop is CASRDRGSAGELFF. CDR3 nucleotide sequence: TGTGCCAGCAGGGACAGGGGATCGGCCGGGGAGCTGTTTTTT.

The chain uses TRBV27 and TRBJ2-1; possible D gene TRBD1, 6 bases. Germline V lookup: CDR1 MNHEY, CDR2 SMNVEV (reference sequence). This CDR3 has 14 amino acids. The V end was cut by 3 bases, the J end by 5 bases, with 11 bases between. This CDR3 reads CASSLAGDHNEQFF. CDR3 coding DNA: TGTGCCAGCAGTTTGGCAGGGGACCACAATGAGCAGTTCTTC.

The chain uses TRBV4-2 and TRBJ1-2; perhaps TRBD1 as D (6 bases). Trimming cost V 1 base and J 4 bases, with 13 bases left between them. This CDR3 comprises 15 residues. Germline V CDR1 and CDR2: LGHNA, YNFKEQ. The CDR3 coding sequence is TGTGCCAGCAGCCAAGTGGCCGGGGGCGGCTATGGCTACACCTTC. Amino acid sequence: CASSQVAGGGYGYTF.

The chain is built from TRBV6-5 and TRBJ2-5; 8 nucleotides line up with TRBD1. Germline CDR1 MNHEY, CDR2 SVGAGI. V was clipped by 6 bases and J by 4 bases; unmatched bases: 10. This CDR3 contains 15 residues. CDR3 loop: CASRATDRVLETQYF. The CDR3 region has the DNA TGTGCCAGCAGAGCGACGGACAGGGTTCTAGAGACCCAGTACTTC.

The rearrangement uses TRBV5-8 and TRBJ2-3, with D perhaps assigned TRBD1 or TRBD2 (5 bases each). V lost 10 bases and J 8 bases, leaving 11 bases between the germline ends. CDR3 length equals 10 residues. Germline CDR1 SGHTS, CDR2 YDEGEE. CDR3 in DNA: TGTGCCGCGATTGGGGGTACGCAGTATTTT. It is translated as CAAIGGTQYF. Supplemented by reference TRBV5-8 and TRBJ2-3, the full variable domain reads EAGVTQSPTHLIKTRGQQATLRCSPISGHTSVYWYQQALGLGLQFLLWYDEGEERNRGNFPPRFSGRQFPNYSSELNVNALELEDSALYLCAAIGGTQYFGPGTRLTVL.

This clone was observed a single time. This chain links TRBV28 with TRBJ1-6, with TRBD1 as a possible D gene (6 bases). CDR3 length: 18 residues. Trimming stripped 2 bases from V and 8 bases from J, with 22 bases between. Germline V gene data show CDR1 as MDHEN and CDR2 as SYDVKM. DNA of the CDR3: TGTGCCAGCAGTTTAGCATCGGCCCAGGGGATGGTGGATTCACCCCTCCACTTT. This sequence encodes CASSLASAQGMVDSPLHF.

The chain uses TRBV3-1 (or the pseudogene TRBV3-2) and TRBJ1-5; D is uncertain. Per germline, CDR1 LGHDT and CDR2 YNNKEL (reference sequence). Trimming cost V 2 bases and J 3 bases, with 11 bases left between them. This CDR3 is 15 amino acids long. The CDR3 sequence is CASSQSVGPNQPQHF. In DNA, the CDR3 is TGTGCCAGCAGCCAATCGGTGGGTCCCAATCAGCCCCAGCATTTT.

The genes are TRBV28 and TRBJ1-4; TRBD1 agrees at 10 bases. The CDR3 totals 15 residues. The germline V gene encodes CDR1 MDHEN and CDR2 SYDVKM. The J segment lost 8 bases and the V segment lost 5 bases, leaving 8 bases of the junction unmatched. This CDR3 reads CASSVIGTGDEKLFF. The CDR3 DNA sequence: TGTGCCAGCAGTGTAATCGGGACAGGGGACGAAAAACTGTTTTTT. Full variable domain (missing parts from reference TRBV28 and TRBJ1-4): DVKVTQSSRYLVKRTGEKVFLECVQDMDHENMFWYRQDPGLGLRLIYFSYDVKMKEKGDIPEGYSVSREKKERFSLILESASTNQTSMYLCASSVIGTGDEKLFFGSGTQLSVL.

The J gene is TRBJ1-5, the V gene TRBV5-4, with D hard to call. V lost 4 bases and J lost 8, with 13 bases in between. Germline CDR1 reads SGHNT; CDR2 reads YYREEE (reference sequence). This CDR3 region has 13 residues. In DNA, the CDR3 is TGTGCCAGCAGCGCGGAGGCGCGGGAGCCCCAGCATTTT. Amino acid sequence: CASSAEAREPQHF.

This clone was seen a handful of times. The chain couples TRBV6-1 to TRBJ2-7; the D gene could be TRBD1 or TRBD2 (6 bases each). This CDR3 comprises 14 residues. The V gene lost 3 bases and the J gene lost 2 bases, with 11 bases spanning the gap. Germline values: CDR1 MNHNS, CDR2 SASEGT. CDR3 nucleotide sequence: TGTGCCAGCAGTGAGGGGGGCAGGGCCTACGAGCAGTACGTC. Translation gives CASSEGGRAYEQYV.

The rearrangement uses TRBV29-1 and TRBJ1-2, with a possible D match to TRBD1 (5 bases). CDR1 SQVTM and CDR2 ANQGSEA come from the germline V gene. The CDR3 runs 11 residues. The germline V and J ends were trimmed by 7 bases and 8 bases, with 14 bases remaining between them. The CDR3 nucleotides are TGCAGCGCTGACCAAGGGACGGGCTACACCTTC. Translation: CSADQGTGYTF.

The chain recombines TRBV5-1 with TRBJ2-5; D is unresolved. Per the germline V gene, CDR1 is SGHRS and CDR2 is YFSETQ. Trimming shortened V by 4 bases and J by 5 bases, and 15 bases separated the two germline ends. The CDR3 runs 14 residues. In nucleotides, the CDR3 is TGCGCCAGCAGCGGCTCCTGGAGTGGGGAGACCCAGTACTTC. It specifies CASSGSWSGETQYF.

The chain uses TRBV5-1 and TRBJ1-1; 7 positions match TRBD1. The CDR3 length is 13 residues. Germline CDR1 is SGHRS and CDR2 is YFSETQ. V shed 9 bases, J shed 0 bases, and the junction held 5 bases outside the gene matches. CDR3 protein: CATRDSMNTEAFF. Written as DNA, the CDR3 is TGCGCCACCCGGGACAGTATGAACACTGAAGCTTTCTTT.

The chain uses TRBV30 and TRBJ1-3, with D unclear. The ends were cut back, 4 bases at V and 0 bases at J, with 10 bases in the middle. The germline V gene has CDR1 GTSNPN and CDR2 SVGIG (reference sequence). This CDR3 has 14 amino acids. The DNA of the CDR3 is TGTGCCTGGATTTATCGACCCTCTGGAAACACCATATATTTT. It is translated as CAWIYRPSGNTIYF.

The rearrangement joins TRBV6-5 to TRBJ1-2, with D unresolved. The CDR3 runs 13 residues. The V end was cut by 10 bases, the J end by 2 bases, with 14 bases between. Looked up from germline, CDR1 is MNHEY and CDR2 is SVGAGI. The CDR3 here is CATYSGTNYGYTF. In nucleotides, the CDR3 is TGTGCCACCTACTCCGGTACCAACTATGGCTACACCTTC.

This clone is a singleton in its sample. V gene TRBV6-5 combines with J gene TRBJ1-4; possible D gene TRBD1, 5 bases. This CDR3 has 14 residues. The V gene's germline CDR1 is MNHEY and CDR2 SVGAGI. V was pared by 5 bases and J by 0 bases, with 7 bases between. The CDR3 coding sequence is TGTGCCAGCAGTACGACAGCAACTAATGAAAAACTGTTTTTT. Translating gives CASSTTATNEKLFF.

This rearrangement joins TRBV5-1 to TRBJ1-6; TRBD1 is a possible D gene (6 bases). Trimming stripped 4 bases from V and 7 bases from J, with 12 bases between. The CDR3 spans 14 residues. From germline, CDR1 is SGHRS and CDR2 YFSETQ. In DNA, the CDR3 is TGCGCCAGCAGCGCACAGGGTGGGAATTCACCCCTCCACTTT. This encodes CASSAQGGNSPLHF.